The 21 T cell receptor beta chains in this list originate from one sample, sequenced in a study of identical twins. Via MiXCR, TCRdb re-called the 5' RACE reads, giving one row per CDR3 protein. Among about 340,000 distinct CDR3 sequences listed, 7% to 9.5% were seen once. The sequencing sample was made of naive T cells sorted from blood. Source of these receptors: a woman in her fifties or sixties in good health.

The DNA for the CDR3 is TGCAGTGTCAGCAAATTGACGAACACCGGGGAGCTGTTTTTT. Its protein product is CSVSKLTNTGELFF. The chain has TRBV20-1 and TRBJ2-2, with D uncertain. CDR1 and CDR2 (germline): DFQATT, SNEGSKA (reference sequence). The CDR3 has 14 amino acids. V lost 7 bases and J 0 bases, leaving 12 bases between the germline ends.

This chain joins TRBV19 and TRBJ2-1; 9 bases map to TRBD2. Looked up from germline, CDR1 is LNHDA and CDR2 is SQIVND (reference sequence). The CDR3 is made up of 15 amino acids. V dropped 7 bases and J dropped 6; count of bases not matched to a gene: 10. The CDR3 loop is CASKRVGLAPNEQFF. CDR3 nucleotides: TGTGCCAGTAAGAGGGTCGGACTAGCGCCCAATGAGCAGTTCTTC.

The chain recombines TRBV15 with TRBJ2-5; TRBD2 is a possible D gene (6 bases). The CDR3 consists of 15 residues. CDR1 is LNHNV, CDR2 YYDKDF, per germline (reference sequence). Trimming cost V 0 bases and J 5 bases, with 13 bases left between them. CDR3 in amino acids: CATSRDSSAGETQYF. Here the CDR3 DNA reads TGTGCCACCAGCAGAGATAGCAGCGCGGGGGAGACCCAGTACTTC. The full variable domain, with the rest looked up from reference TRBV15 and TRBJ2-5, is DAMVIQNPRYQVTQFGKPVTLSCSQTLNHNVMYWYQQKSSQAPKLLFHYYDKDFNNEADTPDNFQSRRPNTSFCFLDIRSPGLGDTAMYLCATSRDSSAGETQYFGPGTRLLVL.

The rearrangement links TRBV6-1 to TRBJ1-5; D is ambiguous. Trimming cost V 11 bases and J 2 bases, with 10 bases left between them. The CDR3 runs 12 residues. Germline-derived CDR1 and CDR2 are MNHNS and SASEGT. The CDR3: CAGREGNQPQHF. The CDR3 DNA follows: TGTGCCGGACGGGAGGGCAATCAGCCCCAGCATTTT.

This clonotype appeared many times. The rearrangement links TRBV12-5 to TRBJ2-1; the D gene is possibly TRBD2 (5 bases). CDR3 length equals 14 residues. V lost 5 bases to trimming and J lost 5 bases, with 13 bases between them. Germline V CDR1 and CDR2: LGHNT, FRNRAP. The CDR3 nucleotides are TGTGCTAGTGGTGCTGCTAGCAACAACAATGAGCAGTTCTTC. It yields the protein CASGAASNNNEQFF.

This clonotype has at least ten counts. The chain couples TRBV7-9 to TRBJ1-3; no clear D gene. Germline lookup yields CDR1 SEHNR and CDR2 FQNEAQ (reference sequence). The CDR3 contains 12 residues. The ends were cut back, 4 bases at V and 6 bases at J, with 7 bases in the middle. CDR3 sequence (DNA): TGTGCCAGCAGCTCCTCTAAAAACACCATATATTTT. This codes for CASSSSKNTIYF.

At least ten counts were recorded for this clonotype. This chain joins TRBV28 and TRBJ2-5; TRBD1 might be the D (6 bases). CDR1 MDHEN and CDR2 SYDVKM come from the germline V gene. V lost 6 bases to trimming and J lost 7 bases, with 12 bases between them. The CDR3 loop spans 12 amino acids. The CDR3 coding sequence is TGTGCCAGCAGAGGGGGACCGGGGACCCAGTACTTC. Its protein is CASRGGPGTQYF.

The genes are TRBV20-1 and TRBJ2-7; the D gene could be TRBD1 or TRBD2 (5 bases each). The CDR3 has 13 residues. Germline V gene data show CDR1 as DFQATT and CDR2 as SNEGSKA (reference sequence). V was cut by 6 bases and J by 0 bases, with 12 bases left in between. The CDR3 here is CSAWGSRSYEQYF. The CDR3, as DNA: TGCAGTGCATGGGGGTCCCGCTCCTACGAGCAGTACTTC.

The chain links TRBV7-8 to TRBJ1-5, with TRBD1 identical over 7 bases. V dropped 7 bases and J dropped 4; count of bases not matched to a gene: 4. Germline values: CDR1 SGHVS, CDR2 FQNEAQ. This CDR3 contains 13 residues. DNA of the CDR3: TGTGCCAGCACCCGGGACAGTAATCAGCCCCAGCATTTT. It yields the protein CASTRDSNQPQHF.

This clonotype occurred many times. This CDR3 reads CASSWQGYSNQPQHF. DNA for the CDR3: TGTGCCAGCAGCTGGCAGGGATATAGCAATCAGCCCCAGCATTTT. The V call is TRBV7-2, the J call TRBJ1-5; TRBD1 is a possible D gene (5 bases). The CDR3 has 15 residues. Between the trimmed V and J ends, which lost 4 bases and 0 bases, there was a span of 10 bases. Looked up from germline, CDR1 is SGHTA and CDR2 is FQGNSA.

This clonotype appeared many times. The gene calls are TRBV11-2 and TRBJ2-3, with a tentative D call TRBD2 (6 bases). Germline V gives CDR1 SGHAT, CDR2 FQNNGV. The ends were cut back, 2 bases at V and 3 bases at J, with 9 bases in the middle. The CDR3 has 14 residues. CDR3 nucleotides: TGTGCCAGCAGCTTACGCGGGAAAACAGATACGCAGTATTTT. It specifies CASSLRGKTDTQYF.

This clonotype was detected ten times or more. The CDR3 sequence: CASSFSGSTGELFF. The CDR3 bases are TGTGCCAGCAGCTTTTCGGGGAGCACCGGGGAGCTGTTTTTT. The gene calls are TRBV5-5 and TRBJ2-2; D is possibly TRBD2 (5 bases). The germline V gene has CDR1 SGHKS and CDR2 YYEKEE (reference sequence). The CDR3 is made up of 14 amino acids. Deletions cut 2 bases from V and 4 bases from J, with 9 bases between.

This clonotype came up a few times. The chain links TRBV4-1 to TRBJ2-7; 7 bases are shared with TRBD2. The V gene end was trimmed by 0 bases and the J gene end by 1 base; junction bases not matched to a gene: 6. The CDR3 length is 16 residues. The germline V gene encodes CDR1 MGHRA and CDR2 YSYEKL. The CDR3 reads CASSQEKREGSYEQYF. The CDR3 nucleotides read TGCGCCAGCAGCCAAGAGAAGAGGGAGGGATCCTACGAGCAGTACTTC.

This CDR3 reads CASSLGLAEQYF. CDR3 nucleotide sequence: TGTGCCAGCTCGTTGGGTCTAGCCGAGCAGTACTTC. The rearrangement joins TRBV12-3 or TRBV12-4 to TRBJ2-7; the D gene is possibly TRBD2 (5 bases). V was cut by 8 bases and J by 6 bases, with 14 bases left in between. This CDR3 is built from 12 residues.

This clonotype was observed a handful of times. The chain carries TRBV6-5 and TRBJ2-2; D unclear. Trimming took 2 bases from V and 6 from J, leaving 10 bases between them. CDR3 length: 14 residues. CDR1 MNHEY and CDR2 SVGAGI come from the germline V gene. The DNA for the CDR3 is TGTGCCAGCAGTTACGGGCATGGGTCCGGGGAGCTGTTTTTT. Translation gives CASSYGHGSGELFF.

Only one count was recorded for this clonotype. One junction end disagrees with the germline gene, perhaps due to a read error. The chain is built from TRBV27 and TRBJ1-3, with D perhaps matching TRBD1 (5 bases). The CDR3 has 13 residues. The germline CDR1 and CDR2 sequences are MNHEY and SMNVEV (reference sequence). The CDR3 coding sequence is TGTGCCAGCAGAGGGGAGACTGGAAACACCATTTATTTT. It yields the protein CASRGETGNTIYF.

The V gene is TRBV20-1, the J gene TRBJ2-1, with 14 bases that match TRBD2. The CDR3 has 15 amino acids. Per the germline V gene, CDR1 is DFQATT and CDR2 is SNEGSKA (reference sequence). After removal of 3 bases from V and 8 bases from J, the junction contained 6 bases not matched to a gene. The CDR3 bases are TGCAGTGCTAGCCCGACTAGCGGGAGGGCCTATGAGCAGTTCTTC. Residues: CSASPTSGRAYEQFF.

A few counts support this clonotype. The chain uses TRBV6-5 and TRBJ2-5; 9 bases agree with TRBD2. The V and J ends lost 2 bases and 3 bases, in that order; junction bases with no gene match: 10. The CDR3 has 17 residues. CDR1 and CDR2 from the germline V gene are MNHEY and SVGAGI. CDR3 residues: CASSYGISGRPKETQYF. The CDR3 DNA sequence: TGTGCCAGCAGTTACGGGATTAGCGGGAGACCAAAAGAGACCCAGTACTTC.

This clonotype is a singleton in its sample. The chain combines TRBV5-1 with TRBJ2-1; 16 bases agree with TRBD2. The CDR3 has 15 residues. Germline CDR1 and CDR2: SGHRS and YFSETQ. Unmatched junction bases numbered 5, after V lost 4 bases and J lost 10 bases. The CDR3, as DNA: TGCGCCAGCAGCCCGGGACTAGCGGGAGGGCCGGAGCAGTTCTTC. Residues: CASSPGLAGGPEQFF.

This clonotype was seen only a few times. CDR3 amino acids: CATSRDLSTSGRGEQYV. The CDR3 nucleotides are TGTGCCACCAGCAGAGATTTGTCGACTAGCGGGAGAGGTGAGCAGTACGTC. The rearrangement joins TRBV15 to TRBJ2-7; TRBD2 aligns across 12 bases. In germline, CDR1 is LNHNV, CDR2 YYDKDF (reference sequence). The CDR3 is 17 residues long. V was clipped by 0 bases and J by 7 bases; unmatched bases: 10.

This clonotype has ten or more counts. The V call is TRBV5-1, the J call TRBJ2-1, with 7 bases that match TRBD1. V trimming: 5 bases; J trimming: 13 bases; junction bases outside the gene matches: 6. Germline V gene data show CDR1 as SGHRS and CDR2 as YFSETQ. The CDR3 runs to 11 residues. CDR3 bases: TGCGCCAGCAGGGAAGGGGGCTTACAGTTCTTC. Translating gives CASREGGLQFF.